This T cell receptor (beta chain) was captured by sequencing in a study of prognosis after radiotherapy for stage I lung cancer. On the study more broadly: Enrolled patients (around 13 men, 6 women) had a median age of roughly 74 years and an age range of roughly 50 to 85 years.

V shed 4 bases and J shed 6 bases, with 13 bases lying between them. The CDR3 covers 15 residues. Germline CDR1 and CDR2: MNHGY and SVAAGI. Findings and caveats of the study: For the expanded TCR clones, whether they were tumor-specific was not determined. In patients who developed distant metastases, Shannon entropy measured after stereotactic body radiation therapy was lower, and baseline Shannon entropy was not associated with metastases.

Researchers used two-round multiplex PCR to amplify TCR beta CDR3 starting from genomic DNA. Initially, in first-round PCR, primers specific to each TRBV and TRBJ gene were used. MiXCR, run by TCRdb on the multiplex PCR reads, gives a single entry per CDR3 protein. The data contain 25,000 to 30,000 distinct CDR3 sequences, around 43% of them singletons. Regarding this clonotype: What it binds is unknown. One base separates it from a far larger clone, so it is likely a read error.

The sequence was obtained from a donor at least 50 years old with non-small cell lung cancer. The source was PBMCs, collected before or after stereotactic body radiation therapy (not recorded which). The chain couples TRBV6-9 to TRBJ1-6; D call uncertain. The CDR3 loop is CASSSSECSNSPLHF. The CDR3 DNA follows: TGTGCCAGCAGTTCATCAGAGTGTTCTAATTCACCCCTCCACTTT.